This T cell receptor (beta chain) is drawn from a study of blood T cell repertoires in COVID-19. About the research overall: Samples of COVID-19 (acute and convalescent) were obtained from the United States, Italy and Spain.

Trimming cost V 1 base and J 1 base, with 7 bases left between them. In germline, CDR1 is SGHNT, CDR2 YENEEA. CDR3 length: 15 residues. Clones were read by immunoSEQ multiplex PCR, and TCRdb kept only the in-frame ones, dropping some. Here the sample spans roughly 100,000 clones, roughly 76% being singletons. Sample: peripheral blood. The TCR sequence derives from a man older than 75 with COVID-19, enrolled during active disease. The chain uses TRBV11-3 and TRBJ2-2; D might be TRBD2 (5 bases). As DNA, the CDR3 is TGTGCCAGCAGCTTAGGAGGACTGAACACCGGGGAGCTGTTTTTT. Translation: CASSLGGLNTGELFF.